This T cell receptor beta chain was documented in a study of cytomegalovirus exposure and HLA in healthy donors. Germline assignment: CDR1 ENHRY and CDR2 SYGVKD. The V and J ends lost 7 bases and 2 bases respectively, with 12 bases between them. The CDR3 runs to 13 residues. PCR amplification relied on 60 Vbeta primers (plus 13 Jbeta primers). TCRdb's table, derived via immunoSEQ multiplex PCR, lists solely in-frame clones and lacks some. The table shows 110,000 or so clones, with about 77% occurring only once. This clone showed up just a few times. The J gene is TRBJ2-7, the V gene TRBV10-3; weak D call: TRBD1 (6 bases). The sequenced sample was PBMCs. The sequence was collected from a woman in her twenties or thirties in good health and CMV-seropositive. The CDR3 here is CAITQGQTYEQYF. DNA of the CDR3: TGTGCCATCACCCAAGGACAGACCTACGAGCAGTACTTC.